The clone carrying this T cell receptor beta chain has ten or more counts. What it binds is not known. The authors built TCR beta libraries using iRepertoire HTBI primers and Arm-PCR of CDR3 regions. TCRdb re-derived calls from the multiplex PCR reads in MiXCR, one entry per CDR3 protein. The table shows 400,000 to 550,000 distinct CDR3 sequences, with roughly 15% occurring only once. CDR1 and CDR2 (germline): MNHNS, SASEGT. CDR3 length: 15 residues. V lost 6 bases and J 5 bases, leaving 16 bases between the germline ends. These data are taken from a study of regulatory T cells in long-lasting Graves disease. Study-wide context: Graves' cases, newly diagnosed, had used antithyroid drugs under 3 months.

The time point: newly diagnosed GD, antithyroid drugs for less than 3 months. Researchers made the TCR library from RNA that was extracted from PBMCs. Overall study results and limits: The study found lower TCR diversity in persistent Graves' patients than in newly diagnosed ones.

This sample was also put to use in a study of T cells in Graves' hyperthyroidism and ophthalmopathy.

V is TRBV6-1 and J is TRBJ2-2, with D perhaps matching TRBD2 (6 bases). The clonotype originates from a woman aged 18-29 years with Graves disease. Here the sequenced sample was peripheral blood mononuclear cells (PBMCs), taken at new diagnosis, from a patient treated with antithyroid drugs. CDR3 residues: CASSSGTFLTGELFF. In DNA, the CDR3 is TGTGCCAGCAGCAGTGGGACTTTTTTAACCGGGGAGCTGTTTTTT.